Following are 9 T cell receptor beta chains from one sample sequenced in a study of blood T cell repertoires in COVID-19 (dated by TCRdb to the early 2020s). Library generation was performed with the immunoSEQ multiplex PCR assay. Here the immuneACCESS table is served through TCRdb, limited to in-frame sequences with V and J called. Missing clones are a known gap in these copies; in checked studies unresolved V genes cover under half, and the rest lacks a known reason. A total of roughly 200,000 clones appear in this sample, 80% of them only once. About 6.8% of the sample comes from the top ten. The material sequenced was peripheral blood. The receptors were sampled from a man between 65 and 79 years old with active or convalescent COVID-19.

The chain carries TRBV6-5 and TRBJ2-5, with D perhaps matching TRBD2 (5 bases). V was cut by 7 bases and J by 4 bases, with 13 bases left in between. CDR3 size: 13 residues. Germline lookup yields CDR1 MNHEY and CDR2 SVGAGI. This CDR3 is CASTSSGAETQYF. CDR3 DNA: TGTGCCAGCACCAGCAGCGGTGCAGAGACCCAGTACTTC.

J is TRBJ1-6 and V is TRBV5-6; perhaps TRBD1 as D (5 bases). The CDR3 consists of 13 residues. Trimming cost V 3 bases and J 8 bases, with 9 bases left between them. The V gene's germline CDR1 is SGHDT and CDR2 YYEEEE. The CDR3: CASSSRGYSPLHF. The CDR3 DNA is TGTGCCAGCAGCTCACGGGGGTATTCACCCCTCCACTTT.

V and J are TRBV6-1 and TRBJ2-3, with 10 positions matching TRBD1. CDR3 size: 17 residues. CDR1 and CDR2 (germline): MNHNS, SASEGT. Unmatched junction bases numbered 8, after V lost 1 base and J lost 4 bases. CDR3 sequence reads: CASSEVLDRGKSDTQYF. The CDR3 bases are TGTGCCAGCAGTGAAGTGTTGGACAGGGGGAAATCAGATACGCAGTATTTT.

The rearrangement links TRBV7-2 to TRBJ1-5; D is unclear. Trimming left V 3 bases short and J 0 bases short, with 9 bases between. The CDR3 length is 15 residues. In germline, CDR1 is SGHTA, CDR2 FQGNSA. The DNA for the CDR3 is TGTGCCAGCAGCTTTAATAGAGATAGCAATCAGCCCCAGCATTTT. This encodes CASSFNRDSNQPQHF.

This chain connects TRBV5-1 to TRBJ2-7; TRBD1 matches at 11 bases. This CDR3 spans 15 amino acids. Germline CDR1 is SGHRS and CDR2 is YFSETQ. The V and J ends lost 2 bases and 5 bases, in that order; junction bases with no gene match: 6. CDR3 loop: CASSLDGQGANEQYF. CDR3 DNA: TGCGCCAGCAGCTTAGACGGACAGGGGGCGAACGAGCAGTACTTC.

The chain employs TRBV5-1 and TRBJ1-3; D gene unclear. Per germline, CDR1 SGHRS and CDR2 YFSETQ. CDR3 length: 14 residues. V was trimmed by 5 bases and J by 4 bases, leaving 13 bases between them. The CDR3 region has the DNA TGCGCCAGCAGAGAGGGAGACACCGGAAACACCATATATTTT. This gives the protein CASREGDTGNTIYF.

The V and J genes are TRBV3-1 (or the pseudogene TRBV3-2) and TRBJ2-5, with D hard to call. This CDR3 has 14 amino acids. V dropped 4 bases and J dropped 2 bases, with 11 bases sitting between them. Germline CDR1 reads LGHDT; CDR2 reads YNNKEL (reference sequence). CDR3 residues: CASSRGATQETQYF. The CDR3 DNA reads TGTGCCAGCAGCCGAGGAGCTACTCAAGAGACCCAGTACTTC.

This chain joins TRBV6-5 and TRBJ2-2; TRBD1 might be the D (5 bases). From germline, CDR1 is MNHEY and CDR2 SVGAGI. The CDR3 covers 14 residues. Trimming removed 2 bases at V and 3 bases at J, with 7 bases between. DNA for the CDR3: TGTGCCAGCAGTTACGACAGATACACCGGGGAGCTGTTTTTT. It translates to CASSYDRYTGELFF.

This chain links TRBV2 with TRBJ2-3; no clear D. From germline, CDR1 is SNHLY and CDR2 FYNNEI. This CDR3 region has 11 residues. V was trimmed by 9 bases and J by 4 bases, leaving 8 bases between them. CDR3 DNA sequence: TGTGCCAGAGGCAGCGCAGATACGCAGTATTTT. It is translated as CARGSADTQYF.